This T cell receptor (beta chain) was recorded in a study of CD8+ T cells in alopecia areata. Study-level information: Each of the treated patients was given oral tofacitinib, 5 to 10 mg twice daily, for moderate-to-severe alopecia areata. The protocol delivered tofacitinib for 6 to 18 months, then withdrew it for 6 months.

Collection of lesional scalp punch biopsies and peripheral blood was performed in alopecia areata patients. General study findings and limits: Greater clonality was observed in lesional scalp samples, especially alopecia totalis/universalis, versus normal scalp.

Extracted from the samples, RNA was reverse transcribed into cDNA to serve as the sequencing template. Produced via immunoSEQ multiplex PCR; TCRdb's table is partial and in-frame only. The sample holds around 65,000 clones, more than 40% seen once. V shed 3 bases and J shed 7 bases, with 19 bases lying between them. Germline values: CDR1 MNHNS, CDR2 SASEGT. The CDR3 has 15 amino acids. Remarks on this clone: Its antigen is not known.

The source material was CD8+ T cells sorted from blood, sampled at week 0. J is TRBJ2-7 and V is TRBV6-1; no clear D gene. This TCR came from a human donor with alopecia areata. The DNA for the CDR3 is TGTGCCAGCAGTGAGTTTGTACGTCCTAGAATAGAGCAGTACTTC. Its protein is CASSEFVRPRIEQYF.